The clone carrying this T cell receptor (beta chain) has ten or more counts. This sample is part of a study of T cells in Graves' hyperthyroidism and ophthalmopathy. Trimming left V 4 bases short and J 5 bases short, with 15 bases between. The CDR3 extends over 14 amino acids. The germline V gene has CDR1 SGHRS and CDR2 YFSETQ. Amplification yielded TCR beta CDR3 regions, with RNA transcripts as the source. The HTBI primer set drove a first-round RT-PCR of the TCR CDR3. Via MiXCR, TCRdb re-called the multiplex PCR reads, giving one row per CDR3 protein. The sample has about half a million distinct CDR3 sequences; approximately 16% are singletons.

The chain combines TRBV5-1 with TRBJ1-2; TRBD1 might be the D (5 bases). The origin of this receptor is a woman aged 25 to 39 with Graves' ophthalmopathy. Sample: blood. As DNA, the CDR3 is TGCGCCAGCAGCCACGCCGGGACCGCGTATGGCTACACCTTC. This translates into CASSHAGTAYGYTF.